This entry is about one T cell receptor (beta chain). Its antigen target is currently unknown. Nothing much larger sits one base from this clone, and base qualities are not available. This record belongs to a study of post-analysis software for immune sequencing data (dated by TCRdb to the mid-2010s). About the full investigation: Relapsing-remitting, secondary progressive and progressive-relapsing multiple sclerosis were recorded as disease courses, and subtype annotation was lacking for some patients. Patient repertoires were compared against ten to eleven previously published healthy control repertoires from donors aged roughly 6 to 27 years. A subset of samples was prepared in parallel using single-end sample barcoding, then pooled and co-amplified after Illumina adapter ligation.

To demonstrate the VDJtools post-analysis software, the study profiled TCR beta repertoires from the peripheral blood of approximately twelve young patients with multiple sclerosis. Multiple sclerosis patients were children and adolescents aged roughly 6 to 16 years. Looking up the germline V gene yields CDR1 ENHRY and CDR2 SYGVKD. The CDR3 sequence holds 13 residues, the cysteine and phenylalanine included. The retained sequence is limited to the CDR3, 39 bases, with the frame set at the first base. At the junction V is shortened by 9 bases and J by 2 bases, with 11 bases in between. Library construction relied on PCR. Sequencer: Illumina HiSeq 2500. To reduce PCR and sequencing biases, unique molecular identifiers were built into the TCR beta cDNA libraries. Some 500,000 cDNA molecules were obtained for every 1 to 10 million input T cells, so each molecule roughly corresponded to one T cell. The patient libraries were prepared and sequenced using the same protocol as the earlier healthy control dataset. Samples belonging to the same batch were prepared together, multiplexed and sequenced on a shared HiSeq lane. Regarding the original processing steps: MIGEC was used to process the raw barcoded reads, and molecular identifier groups with only a single read were discarded before consensus assembly and CDR3 extraction. VDJtools was used for post-analysis of the clonotype tables, with diversity normalized by down-sampling every dataset to the smallest sample size. To correct batch-related cross-sample contamination, repertoire overlap clustering matched CDR3 amino acid sequences but not nucleotide sequences. Clones were called with MiXCR by TCRdb after fastp trimmed the public reads at Q25, and only in-frame beta chains were retained. Every distinct CDR3 protein forms one entry, paired with its most common genes and DNA. It is TCRdb's table, rather than the study itself, that gives the V and J calls and clone size. Present in this sample are 450,000 to 650,000 distinct CDR3 sequences, 40% to 50% of which were seen just once. The ten most abundant clones make up more than 1.5% of the sample.

Beyond this particular receptor, the publication reports: Patients showed significantly higher frequencies than controls for several TRBV segments, among them TRBV5-6, TRBV5-1 and TRBV20-1. Direct clustering with F measure revealed strong co-clustering of samples prepared in the same batch, which led to a batch-effect correction. Significantly lower normalized Chao1 diversity was found in multiple sclerosis patients than in controls, suggesting substantial peripheral T-cell clonal expansion. The multiple sclerosis patient group was slightly younger than the control group.

The clonotype originates from a girl between 5 and 17 years old with multiple sclerosis. The chain was built from TRBV10-3 and TRBJ2-1; no D gene call is confident. Sample: blood. The nucleotide sequence is TGTGCCATGGGTCCAGGCCCCTACAATGAGCAGTTCTTC. Its product reads: CAMGPGPYNEQFF.